This T cell receptor (beta chain) was identified in a study of T cells and Merkel cell carcinoma outcomes. Of note for this clone: Its antigen is undetermined.

Study findings and constraints: Repertoire plus T-cell density reportedly predicted Merkel cell carcinoma outcomes.

This table comes from immunoSEQ multiplex PCR, and its TCRdb copy is limited to in-frame clones, with some not included. Of some 3,600 clones listed, almost 95% were seen once; the top ten hold under 2%. With 6 bases removed from V and 0 bases from J, the gap between germline ends came to 13 bases. The CDR3 is 15 amino acids. Germline values: CDR1 SGDLS, CDR2 YYNGEE. The genes are TRBV9 and TRBJ2-1; TRBD2 might be the D (6 bases). The source is a human donor with Merkel cell carcinoma. Input material: tumor tissue from Merkel cell carcinoma. CDR3 sequence (DNA): TGTGCCAGCACCGAAGCGGGTATCTCCTACAATGAGCAGTTCTTC. This codes for CASTEAGISYNEQFF.